The rows below give T cell receptor beta chains drawn from one sample of a study of T cell changes during pregnancy in multiple sclerosis. TCRdb's copy holds only in-frame clones and misses some; the assay was immunoSEQ multiplex PCR. Of 45,000 to 55,000 clones listed, around 92% were seen once; the top ten hold around 0.16%. The sequencing here drew on CD4+ T cells from peripheral blood mononuclear cells, taken after pregnancy. The receptor source for this set is a female donor in good health, enrolled as a control in a pregnancy study. CDR3s include the opening cysteine and the closing phenylalanine or tryptophan. A D gene is named only where the DNA matches it firmly. Rows may omit the clone size; those that give it use once, few, many or a size class.

j_call | v_call | clone_size | d_call | cdr3_aa | cdr3_nt
TRBJ1-1 | TRBV5-3 | once | - | CARSPDDNRVRGMNTEAFF | TGTGCCAGAAGCCCCGACGACAACAGGGTTAGGGGCATGAACACTGAAGCTTTCTTT
TRBJ1-2 | TRBV2 | - | - | CASSPSYGYTF | TGTGCCAGCAGCCCCTCGTATGGCTACACCTTC
TRBJ2-5 | TRBV28 | - | TRBD1 | CASNPGTGGETQYF | TGTGCCAGCAACCCCGGGACAGGGGGTGAGACCCAGTACTTC
TRBJ2-5 | TRBV5-6 | - | - | CASSSWGPGETQYF | TGTGCCAGCAGCTCCTGGGGGCCGGGAGAGACCCAGTACTTC
TRBJ1-5 | TRBV6-1 | - | - | CASSERQGAQHF | TGTGCCAGCAGTGAGCGGCAAGGCGCCCAGCATTTT
TRBJ2-3 | TRBV19 | - | TRBD1 | CASSIRDRSDTQYF | TGTGCCAGTAGTATCCGGGACAGATCAGATACGCAGTATTTT
TRBJ1-4 | TRBV6-6 | - | - | CASSYREKLFF | TGTGCCAGCAGTTATCGGGAAAAACTGTTTTTT
TRBJ2-1 | TRBV23-1 | - | - | CASSQPNGDNEQFF | TGCGCCAGCAGTCAACCAAACGGGGACAATGAGCAGTTCTTC
TRBJ2-7 | TRBV7-9 | - | - | CASSFGSRGGQYF | TGTGCCAGCAGCTTCGGGTCGAGAGGGGGGCAGTACTTC
TRBJ1-1 | TRBV10-3 | - | TRBD1 | CAISGHDLQGAGTEAFF | TGTGCCATCAGTGGACATGACTTACAGGGGGCCGGCACTGAAGCTTTCTTT
TRBJ2-1 | TRBV30 | - | TRBD2 | CAWSAGGPGEQFF | TGTGCCTGGTCAGCGGGGGGGCCCGGTGAGCAGTTCTTC
TRBJ2-1 | TRBV5-8 | - | - | CASRAAGEYNEQFF | TGTGCCAGCAGAGCTGCAGGGGAATACAATGAGCAGTTCTTC
TRBJ1-5 | TRBV29-1 | - | - | CSVSDSYVGNQPQHF | TGCAGCGTTTCCGACAGTTATGTGGGCAATCAGCCCCAGCATTTT
TRBJ1-1 | TRBV19 | few | - | CASTVNTEAFF | TGTGCCAGCACAGTGAACACTGAAGCTTTCTTT
TRBJ2-2 | TRBV19 | - | TRBD1 | CASNPGQKNTGELFF | TGTGCCAGTAACCCGGGACAGAAGAACACCGGGGAGCTGTTTTTT
TRBJ1-4 | TRBV6-5 | once | TRBD1 | CASSYGGTGDEKLFF | TGTGCCAGCAGTTACGGCGGGACAGGGGACGAAAAACTGTTTTTT
TRBJ1-6 | TRBV7-9 | - | - | CASSLEVRGSPLHF | TGTGCCAGCAGCTTAGAGGTCAGGGGCTCACCCCTCCACTTT
TRBJ1-1 | TRBV6-1 | - | - | CASSEVRGNTEAFF | TGTGCCAGCAGTGAAGTAAGGGGAAACACTGAAGCTTTCTTT
TRBJ1-2 | TRBV10-3 | - | TRBD1 | CAITKTGTDYGYTF | TGTGCCATCACCAAGACTGGGACAGACTATGGCTACACCTTC
TRBJ1-2 | TRBV11-1 | - | - | CASSLISGNYGYTF | TGTGCCAGCAGCTTAATTTCAGGGAACTATGGCTACACCTTC
TRBJ2-5 | TRBV10-3 | - | - | CAISEFRDMYQETQYF | TGTGCCATCAGTGAGTTCCGGGACATGTACCAAGAGACCCAGTACTTC
TRBJ2-7 | TRBV30 | - | TRBD1 | CAWSRGPVEQYF | TGTGCCTGGAGTAGGGGGCCGGTCGAGCAGTACTTC
TRBJ1-6 | TRBV30 | - | - | CACRGEHNSPLHF | TGTGCCTGCCGCGGGGAGCATAATTCACCCCTCCACTTT
TRBJ1-2 | TRBV30 | - | TRBD1 | CASQQGARGYTF | TGTGCCTCACAACAGGGGGCGCGGGGCTACACCTTC
TRBJ2-7 | TRBV10-1 | - | - | CASTLESRTTIYEQYF | TGCGCCAGCACTCTAGAGAGCAGAACAACCATTTACGAGCAGTACTTC
TRBJ1-5 | TRBV27 | - | TRBD1 | CASSPQGAGNQPQHF | TGTGCCAGCAGTCCACAGGGGGCGGGCAATCAGCCCCAGCATTTT
TRBJ2-2 | TRBV7-3 | - | TRBD2 | CASSFSSGAGELFF | TGTGCCAGCAGCTTTTCTAGCGGGGCCGGGGAGCTGTTTTTT
TRBJ2-7 | TRBV5-5 | - | TRBD1 | CASSPWDRSVGEYEQYF | TGTGCCAGCAGCCCCTGGGACAGGTCCGTCGGAGAGTACGAGCAGTACTTC
TRBJ1-1 | TRBV29-1 | - | - | CSVTGNTEAFF | TGCAGCGTTACGGGGAACACTGAAGCTTTCTTT
TRBJ1-6 | TRBV5-5 | - | - | CASSLALSNSPLHF | TGTGCCAGCAGCTTAGCACTTTCAAATTCACCCCTCCACTTT
TRBJ1-5 | TRBV4-1 | few | - | CASSLAGAAQPQHF | TGCGCCAGCAGCCTCGCAGGGGCCGCTCAGCCCCAGCATTTT
TRBJ1-5 | TRBV10-3 | - | - | CAIKETGTGNQPQHF | TGTGCCATCAAGGAGACGGGAACGGGCAATCAGCCCCAGCATTTT
TRBJ2-3 | TRBV5-1 | - | TRBD1 | CASSPDRGTDTQYF | TGCGCCAGCAGCCCGGACAGGGGCACAGATACGCAGTATTTT
TRBJ2-2 | TRBV4-1 | - | TRBD2 | CASSRMGGGTGELFF | TGCGCCAGCAGCCGCATGGGGGGGGGAACCGGGGAGCTGTTTTTT
TRBJ1-5 | TRBV6-6 | - | - | CAGRRGGSGQPQHF | TGTGCCGGGCGGCGAGGGGGATCGGGCCAGCCCCAGCATTTT
TRBJ1-6 | TRBV18 | once | TRBD1 | CASSRDRANSPLHF | TGTGCCAGCTCACGGGACAGGGCTAATTCACCCCTCCACTTT
TRBJ1-4 | TRBV28 | - | - | CASSLPPAGTQKLFF | TGTGCCAGCAGTTTACCTCCCGCCGGGACTCAAAAACTGTTTTTT
TRBJ2-7 | TRBV7-2 | - | - | CASSFPRDAYEQYF | TGTGCCAGCAGCTTCCCCCGGGATGCCTACGAGCAGTACTTC
TRBJ2-7 | TRBV30 | - | - | CAWRGKGLGSYEQYF | TGTGCCTGGAGGGGAAAGGGGCTAGGATCCTACGAGCAGTACTTC
TRBJ2-1 | TRBV10-3 | few | - | CAISERGTGNEQFF | TGTGCCATCAGTGAACGGGGGACGGGCAATGAGCAGTTCTTC
TRBJ2-3 | TRBV4-1 | - | - | CASSQAAVADTQYF | TGCGCCAGCAGCCAAGCAGCGGTGGCAGATACGCAGTATTTT